This passage covers 9 T cell receptor beta chains from one sample sequenced in a study of blood T cell repertoires in COVID-19. Assay used: immunoSEQ multiplex PCR; TCRdb lists only in-frame clones, some missing. The sample contains some 110,000 clones, about four fifths of which appear only once. Sequencing was performed on peripheral blood. The receptors were sampled from a woman aged 65 to 85 with acute or convalescent COVID-19.

The chain recombines TRBV12-3 or TRBV12-4 with TRBJ1-1, with D uncertain. The ends were cut back, 2 bases at V and 5 bases at J, with 9 bases in the middle. The CDR3 length is 13 residues. CDR3 loop: CASSLPGETEAFF. CDR3 DNA sequence: TGTGCCAGCAGTTTACCCGGGGAGACTGAAGCTTTCTTT.

The CDR3 nucleotides read TGTGCCAGCTCGCAAACCCGGGGAGGGGGTATCTACAATGAGCAGTTCTTC. Translation: CASSQTRGGGIYNEQFF. V usage is TRBV18 and J usage is TRBJ2-1, with a possible D match to TRBD2 (7 bases). Deletions cut 6 bases from V and 3 bases from J, with 21 bases between. This CDR3 comprises 17 residues. In germline, CDR1 is KGHSH, CDR2 LQKENI.

The rearrangement links TRBV6-1 to TRBJ2-2; the match to TRBD1 covers 8 bases. Unmatched junction bases numbered 11, after V lost 6 bases and J lost 5 bases. The V gene's germline CDR1 is MNHNS and CDR2 SASEGT. The CDR3 is made up of 16 amino acids. The CDR3 DNA follows: TGTGCCAGCAGGGAAATCGGGACAGGACCTACCGGGGAGCTGTTTTTT. Amino acid sequence: CASREIGTGPTGELFF.

This clone was counted once. The chain employs TRBV4-3 and TRBJ1-6; D is unclear. The CDR3 is made up of 15 amino acids. Deletions cut 1 base from V and 8 bases from J, with 12 bases between. Germline assignment: CDR1 LGHNA and CDR2 YSLEER. As DNA, the CDR3 is TGCGCCAGCAGCCAAGGAGAGAACTCCGATTCACCCCTCCACTTT. Translation gives CASSQGENSDSPLHF.

This chain connects TRBV7-9 to TRBJ2-3; 7 bases agree with TRBD1. The CDR3 consists of 13 residues. CDR1 is SEHNR and CDR2 is FQNEAQ in the germline V gene (reference sequence). The junction had 9 bases not matched to a gene; V was cut back by 5 bases and J by 10 bases. CDR3 nucleotides: TGTGCCAGCAGCCCGGACAGGCTTAATCCGCAGTATTTT. As protein: CASSPDRLNPQYF.

This clone was detected a few times. This chain joins TRBV10-3 and TRBJ2-5, with 8 nucleotides matching TRBD2. CDR3 length: 14 residues. V dropped 3 bases and J dropped 5; count of bases not matched to a gene: 5. Germline CDR1 is ENHRY and CDR2 is SYGVKD. CDR3 sequence reads: CAISDSGGGETQYF. In DNA form, the CDR3 reads TGTGCCATCAGTGACAGCGGGGGTGGGGAGACCCAGTACTTC.

In this sample, this clone turned up a few times. The J gene is TRBJ1-4, the V gene TRBV14; 8 bases line up with TRBD1. The CDR3 extends over 15 amino acids. V shed 1 base and J 8 bases; nucleotides not matched to a gene: 6. CDR1 and CDR2 (germline): SGHDN, FVKESK. For the CDR3, the DNA is TGTGCCAGCAGCCAAGTCTGGACAGGGCGGGAAAAACTGTTTTTT. Translating gives CASSQVWTGREKLFF.

This chain uses TRBV3-1 (or the pseudogene TRBV3-2) with TRBJ2-1; TRBD2 might be the D (6 bases). V dropped 3 bases and J dropped 9 bases, with 18 bases sitting between them. Germline assignment: CDR1 LGHDT and CDR2 YNNKEL (reference sequence). The CDR3 is made up of 15 amino acids. CDR3 nucleotide sequence: TGTGCCAGCAGCCAGCGGGACTCCGGGTCGGGTGAGCAGTTCTTC. This sequence encodes CASSQRDSGSGEQFF.

The chain joins TRBV5-5 to TRBJ1-1, with 7 bases fitting TRBD1. This CDR3 comprises 14 residues. Looked up from germline, CDR1 is SGHKS and CDR2 is YYEKEE (reference sequence). V dropped 4 bases and J dropped 6; count of bases not matched to a gene: 9. In nucleotides, the CDR3 is TGTGCCAGCAGCGAACCACAGGGGTGGTCTGAAGCTTTCTTT. Translating gives CASSEPQGWSEAFF.